Below, one T cell receptor (beta chain) is given with its context. The V gene's germline CDR1 is WSHSY and CDR2 SAAADI. The V end lost 8 bases, the J end lost 10 bases, and 14 bases lay between the germline ends. This CDR3 is built from 11 residues. A deep-level run was used for the assay. Clones were sequenced by immunoSEQ multiplex PCR, and TCRdb holds only the in-frame ones, with some missing. The sample carries around 2,000,000 clones, about 95% recorded once. These data belong to a study of shared clonotypes between healthy human individuals. The naive CD8 subset, CD45RO-negative cells positively selected for CCR7, excluded terminally differentiated effector memory CD45RA+ cells.

This TCR was recovered from a man between 18 and 35 years old in good health. This chain links TRBV10-2 with TRBJ1-1, with no clear D. The sample taken for sequencing was naive CD8+ T cells sorted from blood. The chain's CDR3 is CASLDPAGAFF. The CDR3 region has the DNA TGCGCCAGCCTGGACCCCGCGGGAGCTTTCTTT.